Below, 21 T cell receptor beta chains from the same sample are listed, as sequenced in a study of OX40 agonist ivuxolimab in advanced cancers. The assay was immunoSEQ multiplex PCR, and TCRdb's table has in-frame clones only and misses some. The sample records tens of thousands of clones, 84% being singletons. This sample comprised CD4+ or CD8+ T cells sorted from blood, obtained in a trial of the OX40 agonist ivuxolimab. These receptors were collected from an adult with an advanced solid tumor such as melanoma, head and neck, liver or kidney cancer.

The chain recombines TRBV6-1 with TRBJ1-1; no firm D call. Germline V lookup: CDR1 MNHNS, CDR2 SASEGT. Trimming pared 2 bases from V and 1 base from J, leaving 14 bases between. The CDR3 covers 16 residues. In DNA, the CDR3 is TGTGCCAGCAGTGAATGGGGTAGGGCGAGGAACACTGAAGCTTTCTTT. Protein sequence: CASSEWGRARNTEAFF.

CDR3 loop: CASSETGFNEKLFF. In DNA form, the CDR3 reads TGTGCCAGCAGCGAGACAGGGTTTAATGAAAAACTGTTTTTT. V gene TRBV7-8 combines with J gene TRBJ1-4; 7 bases are a match to TRBD1. The CDR3 loop spans 14 amino acids. J lost 4 bases, V lost 5 bases, and 4 bases had no gene match. The germline CDR1 and CDR2 sequences are SGHVS and FQNEAQ.

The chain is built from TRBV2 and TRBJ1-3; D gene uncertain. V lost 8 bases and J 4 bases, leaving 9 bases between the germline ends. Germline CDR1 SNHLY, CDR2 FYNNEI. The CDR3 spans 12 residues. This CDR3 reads CASVEDGNTIYF. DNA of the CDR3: TGTGCCAGCGTCGAGGACGGAAACACCATATATTTT.

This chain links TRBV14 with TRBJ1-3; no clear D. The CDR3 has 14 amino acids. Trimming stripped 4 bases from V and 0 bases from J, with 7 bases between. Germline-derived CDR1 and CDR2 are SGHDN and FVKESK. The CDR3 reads CASSRPSSGNTIYF. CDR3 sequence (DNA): TGTGCCAGCAGCCGACCCAGCTCTGGAAACACCATATATTTT.

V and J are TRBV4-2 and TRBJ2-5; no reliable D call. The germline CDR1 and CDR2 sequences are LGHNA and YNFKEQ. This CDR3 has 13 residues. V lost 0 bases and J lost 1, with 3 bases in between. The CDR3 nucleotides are TGTGCCAGCAGCCAAGACTTCCAAGAGACCCAGTACTTC. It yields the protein CASSQDFQETQYF.

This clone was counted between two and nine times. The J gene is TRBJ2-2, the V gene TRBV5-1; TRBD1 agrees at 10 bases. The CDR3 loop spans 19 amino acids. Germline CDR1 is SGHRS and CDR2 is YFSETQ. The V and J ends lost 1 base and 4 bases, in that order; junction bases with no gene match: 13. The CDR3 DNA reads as TGCGCCAGCAGCTTGCGACGCGAGACAGGGGGCTCGGGCACCGGGGAGCTGTTTTTT. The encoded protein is CASSLRRETGGSGTGELFF.

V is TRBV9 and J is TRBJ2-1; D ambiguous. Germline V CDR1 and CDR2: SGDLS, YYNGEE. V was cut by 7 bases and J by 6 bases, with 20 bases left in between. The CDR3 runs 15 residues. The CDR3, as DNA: TGTGCCAGCTCTAGAAACCCCACCCCGAGCAATGAGCAGTTCTTC. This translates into CASSRNPTPSNEQFF.

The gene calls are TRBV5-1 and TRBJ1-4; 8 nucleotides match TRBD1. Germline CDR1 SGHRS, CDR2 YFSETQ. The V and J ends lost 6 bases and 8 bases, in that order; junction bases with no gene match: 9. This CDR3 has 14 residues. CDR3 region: CASTRQGAGEKLFF. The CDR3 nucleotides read TGCGCCAGCACCCGGCAGGGGGCTGGGGAAAAACTGTTTTTT.

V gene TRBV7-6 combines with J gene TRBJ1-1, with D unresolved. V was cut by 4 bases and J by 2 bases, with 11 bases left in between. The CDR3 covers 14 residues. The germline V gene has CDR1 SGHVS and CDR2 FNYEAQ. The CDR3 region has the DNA TGTGCCAGCAGCTCAAAACACTCTAACACTGAAGCTTTCTTT. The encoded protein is CASSSKHSNTEAFF.

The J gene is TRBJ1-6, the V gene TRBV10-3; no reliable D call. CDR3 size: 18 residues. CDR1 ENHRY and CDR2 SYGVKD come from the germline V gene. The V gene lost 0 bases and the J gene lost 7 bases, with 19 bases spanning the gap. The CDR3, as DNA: TGTGCCATCAGTGAGTCTCAGGCTGGGTCGGCCGGAAATTCACCCCTCCACTTT. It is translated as CAISESQAGSAGNSPLHF.

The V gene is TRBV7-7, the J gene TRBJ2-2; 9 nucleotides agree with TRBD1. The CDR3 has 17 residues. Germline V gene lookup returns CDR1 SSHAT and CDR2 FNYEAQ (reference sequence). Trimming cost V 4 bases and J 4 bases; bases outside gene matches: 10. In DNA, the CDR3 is TGTGCCAGCAGCTCAACCACAGGGGGCGCGGGCACCGGGGAGCTGTTTTTT. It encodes CASSSTTGGAGTGELFF.

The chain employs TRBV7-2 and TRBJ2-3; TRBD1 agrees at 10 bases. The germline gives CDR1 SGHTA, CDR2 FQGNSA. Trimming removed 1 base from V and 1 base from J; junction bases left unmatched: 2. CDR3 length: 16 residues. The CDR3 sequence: CASSLGTGGGTDTQYF. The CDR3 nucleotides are TGTGCCAGCAGCTTAGGGACAGGGGGGGGCACAGATACGCAGTATTTT. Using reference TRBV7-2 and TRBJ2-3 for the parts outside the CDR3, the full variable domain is GAGVSQSPSNKVTEKGKDVELRCDPISGHTALYWYRQSLGQGLEFLIYFQGNSAPDKSGLPSDRFSAERTGGSVSTLTIQRTQQEDSAVYLCASSLGTGGGTDTQYFGPGTRLTVL.

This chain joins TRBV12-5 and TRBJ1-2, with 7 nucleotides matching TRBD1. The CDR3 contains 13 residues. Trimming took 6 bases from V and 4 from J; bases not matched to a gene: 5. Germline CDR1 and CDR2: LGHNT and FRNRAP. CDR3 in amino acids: CASGRDRAYGYTF. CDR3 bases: TGTGCTAGTGGCAGAGACAGGGCCTATGGCTACACCTTC.

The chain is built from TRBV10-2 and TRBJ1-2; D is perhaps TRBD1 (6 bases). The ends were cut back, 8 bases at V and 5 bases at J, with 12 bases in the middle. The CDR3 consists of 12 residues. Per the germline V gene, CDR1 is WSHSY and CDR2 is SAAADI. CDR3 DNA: TGCGCCAGCGAGGGGGTAAATTATGGCTACACCTTC. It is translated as CASEGVNYGYTF.

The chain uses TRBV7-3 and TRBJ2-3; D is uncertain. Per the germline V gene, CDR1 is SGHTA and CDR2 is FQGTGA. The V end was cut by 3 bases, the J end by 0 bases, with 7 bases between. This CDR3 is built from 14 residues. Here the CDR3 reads CASSFKTSTDTQYF. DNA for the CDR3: TGTGCCAGCAGCTTTAAGACTAGCACAGATACGCAGTATTTT.

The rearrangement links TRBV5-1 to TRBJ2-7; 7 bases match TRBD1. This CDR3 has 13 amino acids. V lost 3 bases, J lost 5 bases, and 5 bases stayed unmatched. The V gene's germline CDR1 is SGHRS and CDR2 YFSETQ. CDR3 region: CASSSRQGHEQYF. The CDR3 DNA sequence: TGCGCCAGCAGCTCACGACAGGGCCACGAGCAGTACTTC.

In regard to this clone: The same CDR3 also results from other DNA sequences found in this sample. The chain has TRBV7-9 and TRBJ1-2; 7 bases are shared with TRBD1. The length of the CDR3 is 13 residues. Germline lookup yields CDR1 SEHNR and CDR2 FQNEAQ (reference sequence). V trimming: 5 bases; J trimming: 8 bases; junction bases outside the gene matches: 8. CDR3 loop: CASSPGGEDGYTF. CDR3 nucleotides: TGTGCCAGCAGCCCAGGGGGAGAGGACGGCTACACCTTC.

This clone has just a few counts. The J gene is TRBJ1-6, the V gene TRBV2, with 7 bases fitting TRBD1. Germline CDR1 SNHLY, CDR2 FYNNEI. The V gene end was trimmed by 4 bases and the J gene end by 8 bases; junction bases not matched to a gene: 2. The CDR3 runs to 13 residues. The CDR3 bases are TGTGCCAGCAGTGGGCAGGGGGATTCACCCCTCCACTTT. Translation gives CASSGQGDSPLHF.

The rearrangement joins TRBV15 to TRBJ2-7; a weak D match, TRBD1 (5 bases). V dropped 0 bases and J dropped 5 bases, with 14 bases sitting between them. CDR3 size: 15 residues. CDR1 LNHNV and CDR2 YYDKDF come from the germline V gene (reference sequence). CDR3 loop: CATSRDQGQGDEQYF. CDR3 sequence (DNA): TGTGCCACCAGCAGAGATCAGGGCCAGGGTGACGAGCAGTACTTC.

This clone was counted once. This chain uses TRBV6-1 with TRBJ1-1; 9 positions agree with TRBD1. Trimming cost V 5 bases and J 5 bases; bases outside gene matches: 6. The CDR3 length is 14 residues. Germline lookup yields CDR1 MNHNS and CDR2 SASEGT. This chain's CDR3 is CASSHRGQGTEAFF. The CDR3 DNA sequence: TGTGCCAGCAGTCACAGGGGGCAGGGGACTGAAGCTTTCTTT.

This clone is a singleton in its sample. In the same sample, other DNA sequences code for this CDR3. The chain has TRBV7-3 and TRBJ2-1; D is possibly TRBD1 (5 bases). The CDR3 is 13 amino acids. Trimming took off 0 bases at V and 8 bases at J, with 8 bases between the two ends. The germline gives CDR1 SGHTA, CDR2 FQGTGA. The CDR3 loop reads CASSLTVRDEQFF. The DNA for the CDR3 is TGTGCCAGCAGCTTAACGGTCAGGGATGAGCAGTTCTTC.